These 17 T cell receptor beta chains came from one sample sequenced in a study of T cell responses to AZD1222 COVID-19 vaccine. Assay: immunoSEQ multiplex PCR; the TCRdb copy retains only in-frame clones and omits some. The sample includes about 160,000 clones, approximately 90% seen only once; the top ten take more than 4%. The source was peripheral blood, collected 28 days after the second AZD1222 dose. The receptors stem from an adult who received the AZD1222 COVID-19 vaccine.

The CDR3 sequence: CATSRGTYPDTQYF. The CDR3 nucleotides read TGTGCCACCAGCAGGGGCACGTATCCTGATACGCAGTATTTT. This chain links TRBV15 with TRBJ2-3; D unresolved. Germline lookup yields CDR1 LNHNV and CDR2 YYDKDF (reference sequence). The CDR3 spans 14 residues. V lost 3 bases, J lost 6 bases, and 13 bases lay in between.

Comment on this clone: The limits of the CDR3 on the DNA are not certain, so only TCRdb's listed CDR3 is given. V usage is TRBV2 and J usage is TRBJ2-7; the table calls TRBD1, which could not be checked here. CDR1 and CDR2 (germline): SNHLY, FYNNEI. The CDR3 length is 18 residues, termini included. CDR3 residues: CASTSVPGQGAVAYEQYF.

The chain employs TRBV27 and TRBJ2-1; weak D call: TRBD2 (6 bases). Trimming shortened V by 1 base and J by 8 bases, and 15 bases separated the two germline ends. The germline V gene has CDR1 MNHEY and CDR2 SMNVEV (reference sequence). The CDR3 length is 15 residues. In DNA, the CDR3 is TGTGCCAGCAGTTTATTTTGGGCGGGGTACGATGAGCAGTTCTTC. This codes for CASSLFWAGYDEQFF.

This rearrangement joins TRBV5-5 to TRBJ2-7, with 8 bases that match TRBD1. Germline lookup yields CDR1 SGHKS and CDR2 YYEKEE (reference sequence). CDR3 length: 15 residues. V lost 6 bases and J lost 5; bases outside the gene matches: 13. CDR3 nucleotide sequence: TGTGCCAGCACCCCTAAAGACAGGGGAAGGGACGAGCAGTACTTC. Its translation is CASTPKDRGRDEQYF.

CDR3 amino acids: CSVGEGFYEQYF. For the CDR3, the DNA is TGCAGCGTTGGAGAGGGCTTCTACGAGCAGTACTTC. V usage is TRBV29-1 and J usage is TRBJ2-7, with D tentatively TRBD2 (5 bases). The CDR3 runs to 12 residues. Germline loops: CDR1 SQVTM, CDR2 ANQGSEA. The V and J ends lost 4 bases and 3 bases respectively, with 10 bases between them.

The chain carries TRBV21-1 and TRBJ2-6; whether TRBD2, the table's D call, matches the DNA was not checked. TRBV21-1 is a pseudogene locus. The CDR3 has 15 amino acids. The CDR3 loop reads CASYELHSGANVLTF. The CDR3 nucleotides read TGTGCCAGCTATGAGCTCCACTCTGGGGCCAACGTCCTGACTTTC.

The rearrangement uses TRBV3-1 (or the pseudogene TRBV3-2) and TRBJ1-5, with a possible D match to TRBD1 (5 bases). Trimming took off 0 bases at V and 4 bases at J, with 13 bases between the two ends. CDR1 and CDR2 (germline): LGHDT, YNNKEL (reference sequence). The CDR3 extends over 16 amino acids. The CDR3 loop is CASSQEYGGFNQPQHF. The CDR3 DNA follows: TGTGCCAGCAGCCAAGAGTACGGGGGGTTTAATCAGCCCCAGCATTTT.

This clone was counted a single time. This CDR3 is also generated by other DNA sequences in the sample. The gene calls are TRBV20-1 and TRBJ1-2, with D uncertain. V was clipped by 0 bases and J by 8 bases, with 7 bases between them. Germline CDR1 DFQATT, CDR2 SNEGSKA (reference sequence). The CDR3 runs 11 residues. CDR3 nucleotide sequence: TGCAGTGCTAGAGATCTAGGGGGCTACACCTTC. This gives the protein CSARDLGGYTF.

Written as DNA, the CDR3 is TGTGCCAGCTCACCAAGAAGGGATGGGGGCACTGAAGCTTTCTTT. It specifies CASSPRRDGGTEAFF. V and J are TRBV18 and TRBJ1-1; tentatively, D is TRBD1 (5 bases). This CDR3 has 15 residues. CDR1 and CDR2 from the germline V gene are KGHSH and LQKENI. The V end lost 2 bases, the J end lost 4 bases, and 14 bases lay between the germline ends.

The chain couples TRBV18 to TRBJ2-7, with D perhaps TRBD1 (6 bases). Trimming cost V 3 bases and J 2 bases, with 14 bases left between them. The germline CDR1 and CDR2 sequences are KGHSH and LQKENI. The CDR3 is made up of 15 amino acids. The CDR3 coding sequence is TGTGCCAGCTCACCGGGGACAAGTGGGACCTACGAGCAGTACTTC. Residues: CASSPGTSGTYEQYF.

The chain uses TRBV30 and TRBJ1-4, with D uncertain. V shed 3 bases and J shed 5 bases, with 16 bases lying between them. The CDR3 totals 15 residues. In germline, CDR1 is GTSNPN, CDR2 SVGIG (reference sequence). CDR3 in DNA: TGTGCCTGGAGGCACACGTCAATAACGAATGAAAAACTGTTTTTT. It codes for CAWRHTSITNEKLFF.

The V and J genes are TRBV29-1 and TRBJ2-1; D gene unclear. Germline CDR1 and CDR2: SQVTM and ANQGSEA. This CDR3 has 10 amino acids. With 4 bases removed from V and 8 bases from J, the gap between germline ends came to 6 bases. The CDR3 coding sequence is TGCAGCGTTGTACAGCATGAGCAGTTCTTC. It specifies CSVVQHEQFF.

The rearrangement links TRBV7-3 to TRBJ1-2, with TRBD1 matching over 7 bases. Per germline, CDR1 SGHTA and CDR2 FQGTGA. Trimming cost V 4 bases and J 8 bases; bases outside gene matches: 19. The CDR3 extends over 17 amino acids. CDR3 nucleotide sequence: TGTGCCAGCAGCTCCGGGCCCGGGCGTCGACAGGGAGACGGCTACACCTTC. The encoded protein is CASSSGPGRRQGDGYTF.

CDR3 nucleotides: TGTGCCAGCACCCGGGGACAGCTGAACACTGAAGCTTTCTTT. Translating it yields CASTRGQLNTEAFF. This rearrangement joins TRBV6-6 to TRBJ1-1; 7 bases fit TRBD1. Germline lookup yields CDR1 MNHNY and CDR2 SVGAGI (reference sequence). The CDR3 contains 14 residues. After removal of 7 bases from V and 0 bases from J, the junction contained 5 bases not matched to a gene.

The genes are TRBV6-6 and TRBJ1-4, with no clear D. The CDR3 consists of 14 residues. Germline loops: CDR1 MNHNY, CDR2 SVGAGI (reference sequence). Trimming took off 7 bases at V and 0 bases at J, with 9 bases between the two ends. This CDR3 reads CASIRPATNEKLFF. CDR3 nucleotide sequence: TGTGCCAGCATCCGCCCTGCAACTAATGAAAAACTGTTTTTT.

The V call is TRBV14, the J call TRBJ1-1; D uncertain. The V gene's germline CDR1 is SGHDN and CDR2 FVKESK. The CDR3 has 13 amino acids. V was trimmed by 8 bases and J by 0 bases, leaving 10 bases between them. The CDR3 bases are TGTGCCAGCGCAAAAGGTGTGAACACTGAAGCTTTCTTT. It translates to CASAKGVNTEAFF.

V is TRBV7-9 and J is TRBJ2-3, with D maybe TRBD2 (6 bases). Germline V lookup: CDR1 SEHNR, CDR2 FQNEAQ (reference sequence). With 7 bases removed from V and 0 bases from J, the gap between germline ends came to 11 bases. This CDR3 has 14 residues. The CDR3 region is CASIPLASTDTQYF. CDR3 DNA sequence: TGTGCCAGCATCCCACTAGCTAGCACAGATACGCAGTATTTT.